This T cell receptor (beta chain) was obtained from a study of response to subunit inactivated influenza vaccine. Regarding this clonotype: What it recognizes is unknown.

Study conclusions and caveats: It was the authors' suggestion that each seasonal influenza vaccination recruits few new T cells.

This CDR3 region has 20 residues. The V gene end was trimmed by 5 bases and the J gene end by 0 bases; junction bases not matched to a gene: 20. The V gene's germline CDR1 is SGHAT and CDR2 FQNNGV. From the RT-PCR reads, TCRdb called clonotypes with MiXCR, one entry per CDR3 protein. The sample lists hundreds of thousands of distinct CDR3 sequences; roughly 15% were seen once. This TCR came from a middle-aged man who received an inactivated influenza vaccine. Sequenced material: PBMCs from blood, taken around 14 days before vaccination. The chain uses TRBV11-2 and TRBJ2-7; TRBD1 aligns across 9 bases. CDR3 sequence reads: CASSKDPGTLWGQGSYEQYF. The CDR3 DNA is TGTGCCAGCAGCAAGGATCCGGGAACATTGTGGGGACAGGGCTCCTACGAGCAGTACTTC. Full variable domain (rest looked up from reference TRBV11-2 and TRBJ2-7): EAGVAQSPRYKIIEKRQSVAFWCNPISGHATLYWYQQILGQGPKLLIQFQNNGVVDDSQLPKDRFSAERLKGVDSTLKIQPAKLEDSAVYLCASSKDPGTLWGQGSYEQYFGPGTRLTVT.